A selection of T cell receptor beta chains follows, all from one sample in a study of early T cells in non-severe SARS-CoV-2 infection. TCRdb ran MiXCR on the 5' RACE reads and lists one entry per CDR3 protein. The sample yields tens of thousands of distinct CDR3 sequences, around 4% seen once. The sample taken for sequencing was whole blood. The source is an adult who was a healthcare worker with PCR-confirmed SARS-CoV-2 infection or an uninfected control (not recorded which). CDR3s include the opening cysteine and the closing phenylalanine or tryptophan. Fields, in order: D gene, V gene, CDR3 protein. The D gene is left open where the match is weak.

. TRBV20-1 CSASAGALGGYNEQFF
. TRBV5-6 CASSGTDGFYGYTF
TRBD1 TRBV6-2/TRBV6-3 CASSYSRTGEVSNYGYTF
TRBD1 TRBV6-5 CASRLQGAGSPLHF
. TRBV7-9 CASSLGVSFGTGELFF
TRBD1 TRBV10-3 CAISESDRGYGYTF
. TRBV30 CAWRGDGETQYF
TRBD1 TRBV5-4 CASSSIRDRGLLEQYF
. TRBV7-7 CASSLAWGTSRKRAFF
TRBD2 TRBV7-3 CASSLSGAAGGTPSGANVLTF
. TRBV11-1 CASSRSGEGNQPQHF
. TRBV6-1 CASSEARGGGFTDTQYF
. TRBV10-3 CAIGGAELNIQYF
. TRBV6-5 CASSYNSATSLTDTQYF
. TRBV6-6 CASNFHPQRTGELFF
. TRBV12-3/TRBV12-4 CASSSRGSETQYF
. TRBV11-2 CASSEFRSSYNSPLHF
. TRBV28 CASSLNGGDSPLHF
TRBD2 TRBV9 CASSEGTSVNIQYF
. TRBV12-3/TRBV12-4 CASRQGLEPGELFF
TRBD2 TRBV19 CASQAGPSYNEQFF
TRBD2 TRBV7-2 CASSFAGGNTGELFF
. TRBV5-1 CASGWGATYNEQFF
. TRBV11-2 CASSLKGMVVTADSSGDTQYF
TRBD2 TRBV24-1 CATSDLRQRDGEQFF
. TRBV5-8 CASRLGEETQYF
. TRBV7-9 CASTSLPVAGGGDTQYF
. TRBV11-2 CASSLDLLVFGANVLTF
TRBD2 TRBV5-4 CASSLNSGSYNEQFF
TRBD2 TRBV18 CASSLAASYEQYF
TRBD2 TRBV12-3/TRBV12-4 CASSPSGAGYSGANVLTF
. TRBV6-5 CASSYSFDRVISGELFF
. TRBV27 CASSLSSTHTQYF
. TRBV7-2 CASSALIRHGYTF
. TRBV6-5 CASRVQLENIGELFF
TRBD1 TRBV6-6 CASSGGDRWSAFF
. TRBV29-1 CSVRPVSEPTGEKLFF
TRBD1 TRBV7-6 CASSPTGGPHGYTF
TRBD2 TRBV2 CASSPGGGEQYF
. TRBV6-2/TRBV6-3 CASSYVGGEQYF
. TRBV11-2 CASSLDSRTRTYEQYF
. TRBV7-2 CASSATLNTEAFF
TRBD2 TRBV11-2 CASSPRVGTTYEQFF
TRBD2 TRBV5-5 CASSSGGTNPYEQYF
. TRBV4-3 CASSQESQETQYF
TRBD1 TRBV29-1 CSVEGSWTGSSYEQYF